This TCR beta chain was sequenced for a study of early T cells in non-severe SARS-CoV-2 infection. Study in general: RNA in bulk from unsorted whole blood was sequenced, and chains were unpaired. Whole-study findings and limits: The study's VDJdb matching favored anti-spike CD8 responses and missed private and CD4 specificities.

This clonotype was found many times. What it binds is unknown. Unique molecular identifiers were added to individual cDNA molecules. Each CDR3 protein is one row after TCRdb ran MiXCR on the 5' RACE reads. This sample has around 61,000 distinct CDR3 sequences, with about 11% found just once. This CDR3 is built from 17 residues. Losses at the gene ends were 4 bases for V and 1 base for J; bases not matched to a gene: 6. The germline CDR1 and CDR2 sequences are SGHRS and YFSETQ. The chain uses TRBV5-1 and TRBJ2-6; 9 nucleotides line up with TRBD1. Sequenced input: whole blood. The TCR originated in an adult who was a healthcare worker with PCR-confirmed SARS-CoV-2 infection or an uninfected control (not recorded which). As DNA, the CDR3 is TGCGCCAGCAGCATAATGGGACAGGGATCTGGGGCCAACGTCCTGACTTTC. Its translation is CASSIMGQGSGANVLTF. Full variable domain (missing parts from reference TRBV5-1 and TRBJ2-6): KAGVTQTPRYLIKTRGQQVTLSCSPISGHRSVSWYQQTPGQGLQFLFEYFSETQRNKGNFPGRFSGRQFSNSRSEMNVSTLELGDSALYLCASSIMGQGSGANVLTFGAGSRLTVL.